The rows below give T cell receptor beta chains drawn from one sample of a study of T cell clones after liver transplantation. The assay was immunoSEQ multiplex PCR, and TCRdb's table has in-frame clones only and misses some. The sample includes tens of thousands of clones, 90% seen only once; the top ten take under 3.5%. The sequencing used CD4+ T cells from blood, collected before liver transplant. The source is a human donor who received a liver transplant. CDR3s include the opening cysteine and the closing phenylalanine or tryptophan. Fields, in order: D gene, J gene, clone size, V gene, CDR3 DNA, CDR3 protein. The D gene is left open where the match is weak. Rows give clone size only sometimes, using once, few, many, or a class for an expanded clone.

TRBD2 | TRBJ2-7 | NA | TRBV11-2 | TGTGCCAGCAGCTTAGCAAGGCGGGGGGATTACTACGAGCAGTACTTC | CASSLARRGDYYEQYF
NA | TRBJ2-1 | NA | TRBV6-5 | TGTGCCAGCAGTTACCGGGACATCGCCTACAATGAGCAGTTCTTC | CASSYRDIAYNEQFF
TRBD2 | TRBJ2-1 | few | TRBV13 | TGTGCCAGCAGCTTAGCCGGCAGGACTAGCGGGAGGACCTCCTACAATGAGCAGTTCTTC | CASSLAGRTSGRTSYNEQFF
TRBD1 | TRBJ1-1 | NA | TRBV5-6 | TGTGCCAGCAGCTTGCCGGGACAGGGGAACACTGAAGCTTTCTTT | CASSLPGQGNTEAFF
TRBD1 | TRBJ1-2 | NA | TRBV5-4 | TGTGCCAGCAGCTTGGACAGGGGGCGCGACTATGGCTACACCTTC | CASSLDRGRDYGYTF
NA | TRBJ2-7 | NA | TRBV29-1 | TGCAGCGTTGATGGAGGGCCAACTAGCGAGCAGTACTTC | CSVDGGPTSEQYF
NA | TRBJ2-1 | NA | TRBV6-4 | TGTGCCAGCAGCCAAGGTCCCTACAATGAGCAGTTCTTC | CASSQGPYNEQFF
NA | TRBJ1-1 | few | TRBV6-4 | TGTGCCAGCAGTGACTCGAGTCGGAACACTGAAGCTTTCTTT | CASSDSSRNTEAFF
NA | TRBJ1-1 | NA | TRBV7-2 | TGTGCCAGCAGCGAGAAATCGGGGGTCCCTGAAGCTTTCTTT | CASSEKSGVPEAFF
TRBD1 | TRBJ1-2 | NA | TRBV28 | TGTGCCGGAACCAAGACAGGGGCCAATGGCTACACCTTC | CAGTKTGANGYTF
NA | TRBJ2-7 | NA | TRBV5-4 | TGTGCCAGCAGCTTGGGCTCCCCCCCCGGAAACTACGAGCAGTACTTC | CASSLGSPPGNYEQYF
TRBD2 | TRBJ2-6 | once | TRBV18 | TGTGCCAGCTCCCCTAGTCGTAGCGGGCCAAGCTCTGGGGCCAACGTCCTGACTTTC | CASSPSRSGPSSGANVLTF
TRBD2 | TRBJ2-1 | NA | TRBV30 | TGTGCCTGGAGTGTACACCCCGGACTAGCGGGAAGAAATGAGCAGTTCTTC | CAWSVHPGLAGRNEQFF
NA | TRBJ2-1 | NA | TRBV5-1 | TGCGCCAGCAGCTTGGGCAGGGGCGGAACACAAGAGCAGTTCTTC | CASSLGRGGTQEQFF
TRBD1 | TRBJ1-1 | few | TRBV6-5 | TGTGCCAGCAGTTACATGGGCAGGGGGCGCCCTGAAGCTTTCTTT | CASSYMGRGRPEAFF
TRBD1 | TRBJ2-1 | NA | TRBV5-1 | TGCGCCAGCCGACGACAGGGGGCTGGGGATGAGCAGTTCTTC | CASRRQGAGDEQFF
NA | TRBJ2-5 | NA | TRBV6-1 | TGTGCCAGCAGTGCTTCAGTGAGCCAAGAGACCCAGTACTTC | CASSASVSQETQYF
NA | TRBJ2-7 | NA | TRBV6-1 | TGTGCCAGCATGGAAAGGTACGAGCAGTACTTC | CASMERYEQYF
TRBD1 | TRBJ1-2 | NA | TRBV5-6 | TGTGCCAGCAGCTTGAGGACAGGGGCTTTCTCCTATGGCTACACCTTC | CASSLRTGAFSYGYTF
NA | TRBJ1-5 | NA | TRBV28 | TGTGCCAGCAGTAGCTCGGGGGCGCGAGATCAGCCCCAGCATTTT | CASSSSGARDQPQHF
NA | TRBJ2-7 | NA | TRBV19 | TGTGCCAGTAGTATAGGCAGGGGGGACGAGCAGTACTTC | CASSIGRGDEQYF
TRBD1 | TRBJ1-2 | NA | TRBV28 | TGTGCCAGCAGTCCGCCGGGACAGGGAGTCTATGGCTACACCTTC | CASSPPGQGVYGYTF
NA | TRBJ2-2 | few | TRBV7-3 | TGTGCCAGCAGCTTATCAGGGCTAGCAGCGAACACCGGGGAGCTGTTTTTT | CASSLSGLAANTGELFF
TRBD2 | TRBJ2-7 | NA | TRBV28 | TGTGCCAGCCGGGAGGGGGTTGTCGAGCAGTACTTC | CASREGVVEQYF
NA | TRBJ2-7 | few | TRBV4-2 | TGTGCCAGCAGCCAAGATTGGACGGGGGACGAGCAGTACTTC | CASSQDWTGDEQYF
NA | TRBJ1-3 | NA | TRBV27 | TGTGCCAGCAGTTTATCGAGTCGGAGCTCTGGAAACACCATATATTTT | CASSLSSRSSGNTIYF
TRBD2 | TRBJ2-2 | once | TRBV19 | TGTGCCAGTACCAAGGGAGGGTTGGCCGGGGAGCTGTTTTTT | CASTKGGLAGELFF
TRBD1 | TRBJ1-2 | few | TRBV10-3 | TGTGCCATCAGCGGGGACAGGCCCTATGGCTACACCTTC | CAISGDRPYGYTF
TRBD1 | TRBJ1-2 | NA | TRBV2 | TGTGCCAGCCGAGGGACAGATCTACCCTATGGCTACACCTTC | CASRGTDLPYGYTF
NA | TRBJ2-4 | NA | TRBV5-6 | TGTGCCAGCAGCTTGGCCCGGTTGGGACTTGCCAAAAACATTCAGTACTTC | CASSLARLGLAKNIQYF
TRBD2 | TRBJ2-5 | NA | TRBV28 | TGTGCCATTATGAATAGCGGGAGGGCTGAGACCCAGTACTTC | CAIMNSGRAETQYF
NA | TRBJ2-3 | NA | TRBV28 | TGTGCCAGCAGCCGGGCAGATACGCAGTATTTT | CASSRADTQYF
TRBD2 | TRBJ2-3 | NA | TRBV7-9 | TGTGCCAGCAGCTTAGCGTCTAGCGGGACCCCAGATACGCAGTATTTT | CASSLASSGTPDTQYF
TRBD1 | TRBJ2-5 | NA | TRBV10-3 | TGTGCCATCAGTGAAGGGACAGGAGTACAAGAGACCCAGTACTTC | CAISEGTGVQETQYF
NA | TRBJ1-1 | few | TRBV7-9 | TGTGCCAGCAGCTTAGCGGGCACCACTGAAGCTTTCTTT | CASSLAGTTEAFF
NA | TRBJ1-1 | NA | TRBV18 | TGTGCCAGCTCACCTCAAGGGCTCCACTTGAACACTGAAGCTTTCTTT | CASSPQGLHLNTEAFF
TRBD2 | TRBJ2-4 | NA | TRBV28 | TGTGCCAGCGGTATGGCGGGAGAGGCCAAAAACATTCAGTACTTC | CASGMAGEAKNIQYF
NA | TRBJ1-5 | NA | TRBV19 | TGTGCCAGTAGTTTTCAGGGGCCTGGGGGTCAGCCCCAGCATTTT | CASSFQGPGGQPQHF
TRBD2 | TRBJ2-1 | NA | TRBV7-3 | TGTGCCAGCAGCCCAAGACTAGCGGGGGGTAATGAGCAGTTCTTC | CASSPRLAGGNEQFF
NA | TRBJ1-3 | NA | TRBV14 | TGTGCCAGCAGCCAAGGATTCGGGGGACGAAACACCATATATTTT | CASSQGFGGRNTIYF
NA | TRBJ2-7 | NA | TRBV7-2 | TGTGCCAGCAGCTTAGATGGGGGTAGCTACGAGCAGTACTTC | CASSLDGGSYEQYF
NA | TRBJ2-7 | NA | TRBV21-1 | TGTGCCAGCAGTAAAGGGGATCACTACGAGCAGTACTTC | CASSKGDHYEQYF
TRBD2 | TRBJ2-3 | once | TRBV5-1 | TGCGCCAGCAGCTTGGATCTAGCGGGAGCGGGGAATACGCAGTATTTT | CASSLDLAGAGNTQYF